A single sample is the source of the 15 T cell receptor beta chains below, sequenced in a study of T cell responses to AZD1222 COVID-19 vaccine. Profiling relied on immunoSEQ multiplex PCR, and the TCRdb table lists in-frame clones only, not all of them. The repertoire has about 120,000 clones, around 92% of them found once; the top ten carry about 14%. The specimen was peripheral blood, collected on day 0 of AZD1222 vaccination. These receptors were collected from an adult in good health.

This chain joins TRBV7-2 and TRBJ1-2, with D maybe TRBD1 (6 bases). This CDR3 is built from 17 residues. Germline assignment: CDR1 SGHTA and CDR2 FQGNSA. Trimming pared 1 base from V and 5 bases from J, leaving 20 bases between. The CDR3, as DNA: TGTGCCAGCAGCTTAGAGGGTGGGGGGGCGGGCCAGTATGGCTACACCTTC. This codes for CASSLEGGGAGQYGYTF.

This sequence joins TRBV5-8 and TRBJ1-4, with 7 bases matching TRBD1. The J segment lost 6 bases and the V segment lost 9 bases, leaving 11 bases of the junction unmatched. Germline CDR1 is SGHTS and CDR2 is YDEGEE. CDR3 length equals 14 residues. The CDR3 protein is CAILRQGGDEKLFF. The DNA for the CDR3 is TGTGCCATTTTACGCCAGGGGGGCGATGAAAAACTGTTTTTT.

V is TRBV5-1 and J is TRBJ2-1; 12 bases fit TRBD1. CDR3 length: 15 amino acids. The V gene end was trimmed by 5 bases and the J gene end by 8 bases; junction bases not matched to a gene: 8. Germline CDR1 and CDR2: SGHRS and YFSETQ. CDR3 nucleotide sequence: TGCGCCAGCAGGGGCGGGACAGGGGGCCTGGATGAGCAGTTCTTC. Its protein is CASRGGTGGLDEQFF.

V and J are TRBV30 and TRBJ2-1; possible D gene TRBD2, 5 bases. The CDR3 has 13 amino acids. The germline V gene has CDR1 GTSNPN and CDR2 SVGIG (reference sequence). Trimming took 5 bases from V and 5 from J, leaving 13 bases between them. In DNA form, the CDR3 reads TGTGCCTGGGGGCTAGCTTTAAACAATGAGCAGTTCTTC. It codes for CAWGLALNNEQFF.

V usage is TRBV9 and J usage is TRBJ2-5, with TRBD2 matching over 7 bases. The CDR3 has 15 residues. Germline assignment: CDR1 SGDLS and CDR2 YYNGEE. With V trimmed by 3 bases and J by 3 bases, 8 bases remained unmatched. In nucleotides, the CDR3 is TGTGCCAGCAGCGGTAGCGGGTTGAGGGAAGAGACCCAGTACTTC. Translating it yields CASSGSGLREETQYF.

This clone was seen once. V gene TRBV2 combines with J gene TRBJ2-1, with TRBD2 matching 10 bases. The germline V gene has CDR1 SNHLY and CDR2 FYNNEI. The CDR3 is 13 amino acids. V trimming: 7 bases; J trimming: 14 bases; junction bases outside the gene matches: 11. CDR3 in DNA: TGTGCCAGCAAATTAGCGGGGGGCCGACAGGAGTTCTTC. Amino acid sequence: CASKLAGGRQEFF.

This rearrangement joins TRBV5-1 to TRBJ1-1; the match to TRBD1 covers 10 bases. J was trimmed by 7 bases and V by 4 bases; bases with no gene match: 4. Germline CDR1 and CDR2: SGHRS and YFSETQ. This CDR3 is 13 amino acids long. The CDR3 sequence is CASSRRDRGEAFF. DNA for the CDR3: TGCGCCAGCAGCCGCCGGGACAGGGGTGAAGCTTTCTTT.

V is TRBV19 and J is TRBJ2-1, with a weak D call TRBD2 (5 bases). The CDR3 covers 15 residues. The ends were cut back, 7 bases at V and 6 bases at J, with 19 bases in the middle. Germline V CDR1 and CDR2: LNHDA, SQIVND (reference sequence). Here the CDR3 reads CASTVGGNVFNEQFF. The CDR3 coding sequence is TGTGCCAGTACAGTAGGAGGAAACGTCTTCAATGAGCAGTTCTTC. Drawing the rest from reference TRBV19 and TRBJ2-1, the complete variable domain is DGGITQSPKYLFRKEGQNVTLSCEQNLNHDAMYWYRQDPGQGLRLIYYSQIVNDFQKGDIAEGYSVSREKKESFPLTVTSAQKNPTAFYLCASTVGGNVFNEQFFGPGTRLTVL.

The rearrangement links TRBV13 to TRBJ2-5; 7 bases agree with TRBD2. CDR3 length equals 13 residues. Germline-derived CDR1 and CDR2 are PRHDT and FYEKMQ (reference sequence). Trimming removed 6 bases from V and 4 bases from J; junction bases left unmatched: 5. In DNA form, the CDR3 reads TGTGCCAGCAGTTTCACTAGCGTAGAGACCCAGTACTTC. Protein product: CASSFTSVETQYF.

The rearrangement links TRBV7-8 to TRBJ1-5, with TRBD1 identical over 7 bases. This CDR3 region has 14 residues. CDR1 SGHVS and CDR2 FQNEAQ come from the germline V gene. The V segment lost 3 bases and the J segment 4 bases; nucleotides outside the gene matches: 3. CDR3 protein: CASSFDRANQPQHF. In nucleotides, the CDR3 is TGTGCCAGCAGCTTTGACAGGGCTAATCAGCCCCAGCATTTT. Filled out from reference TRBV7-8 and TRBJ1-5, the complete variable domain reads GAGVSQSPRYKVAKRGQDVALRCDPISGHVSLFWYQQALGQGPEFLTYFQNEAQLDKSGLPSDRFFAERPEGSVSTLKIQRTQQEDSAVYLCASSFDRANQPQHFGDGTRLSIL.

The rearrangement joins TRBV7-6 to TRBJ1-4; D uncertain. The V end lost 5 bases, the J end lost 10 bases, and 14 bases lay between the germline ends. The CDR3 is 13 amino acids. The germline CDR1 and CDR2 sequences are SGHVS and FNYEAQ. CDR3 DNA: TGTGCCAGCAGCCCCGGACTTTCGGGAAAACTGTTTTTT. The encoded protein is CASSPGLSGKLFF.

This clone showed up just a few times. The V call is TRBV30, the J call TRBJ1-5; the D is unclear. Trimming shortened V by 4 bases and J by 7 bases, and 11 bases separated the two germline ends. The germline gives CDR1 GTSNPN, CDR2 SVGIG (reference sequence). The CDR3 is 12 amino acids. The chain's CDR3 is CAWKKGFQPQHF. DNA of the CDR3: TGTGCCTGGAAGAAAGGTTTCCAGCCCCAGCATTTT.

CDR3 DNA: TGTGCCAGCAGCTTATCCGTGGGATTGGCAGATACGCAGTATTTT. Protein sequence: CASSLSVGLADTQYF. V and J are TRBV7-2 and TRBJ2-3; D remains unclear. Germline assignment: CDR1 SGHTA and CDR2 FQGNSA. The ends were cut back, 2 bases at V and 4 bases at J, with 13 bases in the middle. The CDR3 has 15 residues.

The chain carries TRBV6-6 and TRBJ2-2; TRBD2 aligns across 12 bases. Trimming took 5 bases from V and 5 from J; bases not matched to a gene: 12. This CDR3 has 18 amino acids. Germline lookup yields CDR1 MNHNY and CDR2 SVGAGI (reference sequence). This chain's CDR3 is CASSRTRLAGAMTGELFF. The CDR3 DNA reads TGTGCCAGCAGTCGAACGCGACTAGCGGGAGCCATGACCGGGGAGCTGTTTTTT.

The chain recombines TRBV3-1 (or the pseudogene TRBV3-2) with TRBJ1-4; D remains unclear. This CDR3 has 15 residues. V lost 4 bases and J 0 bases, leaving 9 bases between the germline ends. In germline, CDR1 is LGHDT, CDR2 YNNKEL (reference sequence). The CDR3 DNA reads as TGTGCCAGCAGCCTCGTGGTTGCAACTAATGAAAAACTGTTTTTT. It specifies CASSLVVATNEKLFF.